This T cell receptor beta chain was obtained from a study of PD-L1 blockade in urothelial cancer. Study at large: Earlier, patients had received 0 to 3 chemotherapy regimens.

The CDR3 covers 12 residues. Germline values: CDR1 SGHVS, CDR2 FQNEAQ. Trimming took 1 base from V and 7 from J, leaving 4 bases between them. Time point indicated: pretreatment peripheral blood. Clones were read by immunoSEQ multiplex PCR, and TCRdb kept only the in-frame ones, dropping some. Of 40,000 to 60,000 clones in the sample, about 86% are singletons; the top ten hold 3.2%. The specimen comprised PBMCs, sampled around atezolizumab (anti-PD-L1) treatment. This rearrangement joins TRBV7-8 to TRBJ2-2; D ambiguous. The clonotype was recovered from a man aged 65-85 years with urothelial cancer. The CDR3 is CASSLGIGELFF. The CDR3 DNA is TGTGCCAGCAGCTTAGGTATCGGGGAGCTGTTTTTT.